This TCR beta chain was recovered during a study of PD-1 blockade in classical Hodgkin lymphoma. Germline V gene data show CDR1 as SGHTA and CDR2 as FQGNSA. The CDR3 has 16 amino acids. V was pared by 5 bases and J by 4 bases, with 11 bases of the junction left unmatched. Each patient's relapse followed autologous stem cell transplantation, and brentuximab vedotin exposure varied. Measured with immunoSEQ multiplex PCR; TCRdb has only the in-frame clones, and not every one. The sample shows 60,000 or so clones, more than 75% of them seen only once. This chain connects TRBV7-2 to TRBJ2-5, with TRBD2 matching over 9 bases. The source is a human donor with classical Hodgkin lymphoma. This material consisted of peripheral blood mononuclear cells (PBMCs), taken at baseline. The CDR3 bases are TGTGCCAGCAGCCTCACGCCTAGCGGGACCAGAGAGACCCAGTACTTC. This translates into CASSLTPSGTRETQYF.